Below are 21 T cell receptor beta chains sequenced from a single sample in a study of patients and donors after allogeneic stem cell transplantation. One entry per CDR3 protein, called by TCRdb with MiXCR from the RT-PCR reads. This table has tens of thousands of distinct CDR3 sequences, roughly 30% appearing once. Source material: blood, either unsorted or a sorted T cell fraction (not recorded which). The receptors here all came from a human donor who was either an allogeneic HSCT recipient or a stem cell or donor lymphocyte infusion donor (not recorded which). It is not recorded whose cells these are; they may come from a transplant donor.

The rearrangement links TRBV6-6 to TRBJ2-1; TRBD2 aligns across 13 bases. Germline CDR1 is MNHNY and CDR2 is SVGAGI (reference sequence). The CDR3 runs to 14 residues. The V segment lost 7 bases and the J segment 7 bases; nucleotides outside the gene matches: 4. CDR3 bases: TGTGCCAGCACCCAGGGACTAGCGGGAAATGAGCAGTTCTTC. It is translated as CASTQGLAGNEQFF.

The chain recombines TRBV28 with TRBJ2-1, with D possibly being TRBD1 or TRBD2 (5 bases each). Germline V gene data show CDR1 as MDHEN and CDR2 as SYDVKM. V was trimmed by 7 bases and J by 8 bases, leaving 15 bases between them. This CDR3 is built from 13 residues. CDR3 region: CASTTDWDDEQFF. The DNA of the CDR3 is TGTGCCAGCACCACGGACTGGGACGATGAGCAGTTCTTC.

CDR3 region: CASSQGLGAQNIQYF. CDR3 nucleotide sequence: TGCGCCAGCAGCCAAGGTCTAGGGGCACAAAACATTCAGTACTTC. The chain is built from TRBV4-1 and TRBJ2-4, with D possibly TRBD1 on 5 matching bases. This CDR3 has 15 amino acids. The germline V and J ends were trimmed by 1 base and 5 bases, with 12 bases remaining between them. The V gene's germline CDR1 is MGHRA and CDR2 YSYEKL.

This clonotype was seen repeatedly, ten times or more. This chain joins TRBV5-1 and TRBJ2-5; D remains unclear. Per germline, CDR1 SGHRS and CDR2 YFSETQ. Trimming left V 0 bases short and J 2 bases short, with 2 bases between. This CDR3 has 12 amino acids. In DNA, the CDR3 is TGCGCCAGCAGCTTGGGGCAAGAGACCCAGTACTTC. Encoded protein: CASSLGQETQYF.

V usage is TRBV6-2 or TRBV6-3 and J usage is TRBJ2-7, with 13 bases aligning to TRBD2. The CDR3 extends over 21 amino acids. Per germline, CDR1 MNHEY and CDR2 SVGEGT. V lost 2 bases, J lost 0 bases, and 16 bases stayed unmatched. CDR3 sequence reads: CASSYTIIGTSGERSSYEQYF. The CDR3 coding sequence is TGTGCCAGCAGTTACACCATCATCGGGACTAGCGGGGAACGGAGCTCCTACGAGCAGTACTTC.

The chain uses TRBV24-1 and TRBJ2-1; 8 nucleotides line up with TRBD2. The V segment lost 3 bases and the J segment 5 bases; nucleotides outside the gene matches: 8. Per germline, CDR1 KGHDR and CDR2 SFDVKD. This CDR3 spans 16 amino acids. The CDR3 sequence is CATSDRAIGRDNEQFF. The CDR3 DNA is TGTGCCACCAGTGATCGGGCCATCGGGAGGGACAATGAGCAGTTCTTC.

This rearrangement joins TRBV5-1 to TRBJ2-1; 7 bases agree with TRBD1. The CDR3 extends over 16 amino acids. The germline V gene encodes CDR1 SGHRS and CDR2 YFSETQ. V dropped 2 bases and J dropped 0; count of bases not matched to a gene: 5. As DNA, the CDR3 is TGCGCCAGCAGCTTTCCCCGGGACAGCTCCTACAATGAGCAGTTCTTC. Amino acid sequence: CASSFPRDSSYNEQFF.

This clonotype was found a few times. V usage is TRBV5-6 and J usage is TRBJ1-1; D is uncertain. This CDR3 comprises 12 residues. V dropped 0 bases and J dropped 8 bases, with 8 bases sitting between them. Germline V lookup: CDR1 SGHDT, CDR2 YYEEEE. In nucleotides, the CDR3 is TGTGCCAGCAGCTTGGCGAGGGCCGAAGCTTTCTTT. Amino acids: CASSLARAEAFF.

On this clonotype itself: This CDR3 fails to terminate in the conserved phenylalanine or tryptophan, so it likely reflects a read error. The chain carries TRBV7-9 and TRBJ2-3, with 12 positions matching TRBD2. Trimming took 1 base from V and 6 from J; bases not matched to a gene: 8. Germline values: CDR1 SEHNR, CDR2 FQNEAQ (reference sequence). The CDR3 length is 17 residues. CDR3 coding DNA: TGTGCCAGCAGCTTAGTAAAAACTAGCGGGAGGTCGGATACGCAGTATTTG. Residues: CASSLVKTSGRSDTQYL.

V and J are TRBV7-3 and TRBJ2-3; D might be TRBD1 or TRBD2, each matching 5 bases. Trimming shortened V by 3 bases and J by 4 bases, and 14 bases separated the two germline ends. CDR1 and CDR2 from the germline V gene are SGHTA and FQGTGA. The CDR3 length is 15 residues. CDR3 nucleotides: TGTGCCAGCAGCTTTTACGGGACCTGGGCAGATACGCAGTATTTT. It yields the protein CASSFYGTWADTQYF.

This clonotype was seen ten or more times. The rearrangement links TRBV7-3 to TRBJ2-1; the D gene is possibly TRBD2 (6 bases). The CDR3 runs 15 residues. Trimming cost V 3 bases and J 4 bases, with 13 bases left between them. Germline V gives CDR1 SGHTA, CDR2 FQGTGA. This CDR3 is CASSFVSGFYNEQFF. The CDR3 coding sequence is TGTGCCAGCAGCTTTGTTAGCGGATTTTACAATGAGCAGTTCTTC.

This clonotype was seen repeatedly, ten times or more. The J gene is TRBJ1-1, the V gene TRBV7-3; 12 bases are shared with TRBD1. J was trimmed by 4 bases and V by 3 bases; bases with no gene match: 12. The germline V gene encodes CDR1 SGHTA and CDR2 FQGTGA. The CDR3 has 18 amino acids. CDR3 residues: CASSLEPGQGAVSTEAFF. The CDR3 coding sequence is TGTGCCAGCAGCTTGGAACCGGGACAGGGGGCCGTGAGCACTGAAGCTTTCTTT.

This clonotype was detected only a few times. V usage is TRBV11-2 and J usage is TRBJ2-1; 11 bases fit TRBD2. CDR3 length equals 15 residues. V was pared by 5 bases and J by 0 bases, with 0 bases of the junction left unmatched. Germline CDR1 SGHAT, CDR2 FQNNGV. Here the CDR3 DNA reads TGTGCCAGCAGCACTAGCGGGAGCTCCTACAATGAGCAGTTCTTC. Translated: CASSTSGSSYNEQFF.

The CDR3 region is CASSGRLALANTGELFF. In DNA, the CDR3 is TGTGCCAGCAGTGGCCGACTAGCCCTTGCGAACACCGGGGAGCTGTTTTTT. The V call is TRBV2, the J call TRBJ2-2; 7 bases line up with TRBD2. With 4 bases clipped from V and 0 bases from J, the junction kept 8 bases outside the gene matches. Germline V lookup: CDR1 SNHLY, CDR2 FYNNEI. The CDR3 length is 17 residues.

The CDR3 region is CSVGGLAGGPYEQYF. As DNA, the CDR3 is TGCAGCGTTGGGGGACTAGCGGGAGGGCCATACGAGCAGTACTTC. The gene calls are TRBV29-1 and TRBJ2-7; 16 bases agree with TRBD2. In germline, CDR1 is SQVTM, CDR2 ANQGSEA. The CDR3 spans 15 residues. V dropped 4 bases and J dropped 4; count of bases not matched to a gene: 4.

This clonotype showed up just a few times. This rearrangement joins TRBV20-1 to TRBJ1-6; weak D call: TRBD1 (6 bases). The V gene's germline CDR1 is DFQATT and CDR2 SNEGSKA (reference sequence). Trimming removed 0 bases at V and 4 bases at J, with 13 bases between. CDR3 length: 16 amino acids. CDR3 sequence (DNA): TGCAGTGCTAGAGACGGACAGTGGGGGTATAATTCACCCCTCCACTTT. Its translation: CSARDGQWGYNSPLHF.

This clonotype occurred a few times. This chain connects TRBV20-1 to TRBJ1-2; 8 nucleotides align to TRBD1. Per germline, CDR1 DFQATT and CDR2 SNEGSKA (reference sequence). Trimming cost V 5 bases and J 2 bases; bases outside gene matches: 16. This CDR3 contains 17 residues. CDR3 sequence (DNA): TGCAGTGCTGATCCATGGGACAGGCATAGTCTGAACTATGGCTACACCTTC. Amino acids: CSADPWDRHSLNYGYTF.

The chain carries TRBV12-3 or TRBV12-4 and TRBJ2-5; D is perhaps TRBD2 (5 bases). The CDR3 is made up of 15 amino acids. V shed 0 bases and J shed 5 bases, with 13 bases lying between them. CDR3 nucleotides: TGTGCCAGCAGTTTAGCGAGGGCTAGGCGTGAGACCCAGTACTTC. Encoded protein: CASSLARARRETQYF.

This rearrangement joins TRBV4-3 to TRBJ2-1, with TRBD2 identical over 8 bases. The CDR3 is 17 residues long. Germline CDR1 is LGHNA and CDR2 is YSLEER. Trimming removed 0 bases from V and 0 bases from J; junction bases left unmatched: 4. CDR3 residues: CASSQDRAGGSYNEQFF. CDR3 nucleotide sequence: TGCGCCAGCAGCCAAGATAGGGCGGGAGGCTCCTACAATGAGCAGTTCTTC.

The chain employs TRBV29-1 and TRBJ2-1; 10 bases are a match to TRBD2. CDR3 length: 14 amino acids. The V and J ends lost 7 bases and 4 bases, in that order; junction bases with no gene match: 7. Germline V CDR1 and CDR2: SQVTM, ANQGSEA. CDR3 sequence (DNA): TGCAGCGCCCGGACTAGCGGCTTTTACAATGAGCAGTTCTTC. Translated: CSARTSGFYNEQFF.

This clonotype was counted between two and nine times. This chain connects TRBV12-3 or TRBV12-4 to TRBJ1-2, with D possibly being TRBD1 (6 bases). V lost 5 bases to trimming and J lost 5 bases, with 15 bases between them. This CDR3 has 14 residues. CDR3 sequence: CASSPSQGTYGYTF. The CDR3 bases are TGTGCCAGCAGTCCGAGTCAGGGGACGTATGGCTACACCTTC.